This TCR beta chain originates from a study of T cells in women clearing cervical HPV infection listed by TCRdb under 2018. Concerning the study at large: Cases were 25 women with histologically confirmed HPV16-related CIN3 or worse, including a couple of invasive cancers. Controls were more than 20 women whose single incident HPV16 infection cleared within 12 months without precancer or cancer developing. Blood from cases was collected at the visit at which the lesion was first identified, whereas blood from controls was collected once infection was no longer detected. Among cases, blood sampling came a median of approximately 150 days after lesion detection, with an interquartile range of about 80 to 230 days. Because only a few women had HLA typing data, the possibility that HLA type acted as a confounder could not be ruled out. The exploratory proof-of-principle case-control study was nested within the Guanacaste HPV Natural History Study in Costa Rica and compared TCR repertoires across cervical HPV16 outcomes. Cases and controls were matched on year of sample collection and on age within five years. Cases had a median age of about 34 years and controls had a median age of around 40, with no significant differences in baseline characteristics. In the parent cohort, more than 8,500 women aged 18 or older were enrolled in Guanacaste, Costa Rica, during about 1993 to 1995 and then followed for roughly seven years. Five blinded duplicates per group were added as quality controls, giving around 60 samples: some 50 participants and 10 replicates.

As regards this clone: Its cognate antigen has yet to be identified. The DNA ends 3 residues before the CDR3 does, and the rest of the CDR3 is filled in from the germline J gene.

Points the paper makes about the study in general: Random forest classifiers that combined richness and V gene abundances separated cases from controls with an estimated AUC of around 0.84. Cases had lower TRBV6-7 relative abundance than controls (0.11% versus 0.16%; Bonferroni P = 0.0008). Because the number of T cells per sample was unknown, the richness differences could reflect varying T-cell content rather than repertoire biology. Significantly higher TCR repertoire richness was observed in CIN3+ cases than in controls across sequencing depths, whereas no difference in evenness was found. Whether associations preceded infection or resulted from infection could not be shown with the cross-sectional design, and effector/memory subsets and HPV-specific T cells were not isolated.

Every participant had a single incident cervical HPV16 infection, and prevalent HPV16 infections were excluded. Cervical HPV DNA was detected by MY09/MY11 PCR and genotyped by dot-blot hybridization. Around 16 mL of heparinized blood was centrifuged, after which the buffy coat was aliquoted, frozen at -30 degrees C, and then stored at -80 degrees C. Genomic DNA was extracted from buffy coat specimens using QIAGEN kits. The germline V gene (reference sequence) provides CDR1 DFQATT and CDR2 SNEGSKA. There are 16 amino acids in the CDR3, from cysteine to phenylalanine inclusive. The DNA covers only part of the CDR3, 39 bases in frame from base 1. The junction carries 17 bases between V and J, which are trimmed by 3 bases and 2 bases respectively. Using the immunoSEQ assay, multiplex PCR amplified TCR beta CDR3 regions from an average of roughly 1,100 ng of genomic DNA per sample. To correct primer bias, the assay used a complete synthetic TCR repertoire to set an amplification baseline. The amplicons were sequenced on the Illumina platform. As for the original processing: Sequences were error-corrected by clustering with frequency ratios and a modified nearest-neighbor algorithm, then analyzed in the immunoSEQ Analyzer with IMGT gene definitions. At each rarefaction depth, TCR richness and evenness were averaged over 20 rarefaction repeats, and samples with fewer sequences than the depth were excluded. Wilcoxon rank sum tests with FDR correction were used to compare V, D and J gene relative abundances between the groups. An intraclass correlation of around 96% for TCR richness and an average of roughly 76% across about 66 gene segments were obtained from the blinded duplicates. Sourced from immuneACCESS, this table was stored by TCRdb with only in-frame sequences that have V and J called. A share of the clones is absent; for the studies checked, an unresolved V gene accounts for under half, and the remainder has no known explanation. V, J and clone size were drawn from that table, and D and trimming were deduced from the DNA. The sample's table lists a count of 25,000 to 35,000 clones. In total, the top ten clones hold roughly a sixth of the sample.

Material for sequencing was blood buffy coat. The sequence is built from TRBV20-1 and TRBJ1-5; D gene: possibly TRBD1, on 6 matching bases. This clonotype was obtained from a woman aged 18-70 years with a cervical HPV16 infection that either progressed to CIN3+ or cleared (not recorded which). The CDR3 reads CSASPRGLRGNQPQHF. The CDR3 DNA, read in part, is TGCAGTGCTAGTCCCAGGGGCCTCCGGGGCAATCAGCCC.